This TCR beta chain came from a study of blood T cell repertoires in COVID-19. Whole-study context: Acute and convalescent COVID-19 samples came from the United States, Italy and Spain. PBMCs, B-cell-depleted T cells, or T cells provided the cDNA or gDNA that made up the material.

Those enrolled in Seattle joined during active infection and were followed longitudinally afterward. Germline V gene data show CDR1 as GTSNPN and CDR2 as SVGIG (reference sequence). CDR3 length equals 15 residues. The germline V and J ends were trimmed by 4 bases and 4 bases, with 19 bases remaining between them. Per the original methods: The authors estimated nucleated cell counts from reference gene primer amplification. TCRdb keeps only in-frame clones here, not all; method: immunoSEQ multiplex PCR. Clonal size and the V and J genes are those of that table, whereas D and trimming came from the DNA. Among 540,000 or so clones listed, approximately 91% were seen once.

Sequencing used peripheral blood. The rearrangement links TRBV30 to TRBJ1-2; D is possibly TRBD1 (5 bases). The receptor comes from a woman aged 45-65 years with COVID-19, enrolled during active disease. CDR3 in DNA: TGTGCCTGGAATCTTAACGGACATTCGGGCTATGGCTACACCTTC. Translation gives CAWNLNGHSGYGYTF.